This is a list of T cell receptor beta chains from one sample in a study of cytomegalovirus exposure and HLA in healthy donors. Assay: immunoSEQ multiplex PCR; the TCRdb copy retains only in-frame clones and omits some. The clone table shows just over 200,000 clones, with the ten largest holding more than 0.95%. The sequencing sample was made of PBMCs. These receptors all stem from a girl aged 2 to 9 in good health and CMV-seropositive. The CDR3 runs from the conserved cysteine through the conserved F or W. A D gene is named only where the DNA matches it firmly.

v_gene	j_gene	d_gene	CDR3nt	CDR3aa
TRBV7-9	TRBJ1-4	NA	TGTGCCAGCAGCTCGCGGGGGGCTGGGGGTCGACTGTTTTTT	CASSSRGAGGRLFF
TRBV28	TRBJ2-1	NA	TGTGCCAGCAGTGCGGCCTACAATGAGCAGTTCTTC	CASSAAYNEQFF
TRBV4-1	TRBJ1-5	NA	TGCGCCAGCAGCCAAGGGGGGGGGCATAGCAATCAGCCCCAGCATTTT	CASSQGGGHSNQPQHF
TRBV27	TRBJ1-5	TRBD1	TGTGCCAGCATGAGACAGGGTTTAAACCAGCCCCAGCATTTT	CASMRQGLNQPQHF
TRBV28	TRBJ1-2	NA	TGTGCCAGCAGTTTATGGACCCCAACAGGTGGCTACACCTTC	CASSLWTPTGGYTF
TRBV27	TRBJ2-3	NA	TGTGCCAGCAAACGGAGCGGGAGCACAGATACGCAGTATTTT	CASKRSGSTDTQYF
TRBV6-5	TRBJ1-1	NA	TGTGCCAGCAGGACACAGCTTAACACTGAAGCTTTCTTT	CASRTQLNTEAFF
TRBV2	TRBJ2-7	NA	TGTGCCAGCAGTGGGCTAGGTCTCTACGAGCAGTACTTC	CASSGLGLYEQYF
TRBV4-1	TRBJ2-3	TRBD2	TGCGCCTGCTCTCAACTAGCGGACACAGATACGCAGTATTTT	CACSQLADTDTQYF
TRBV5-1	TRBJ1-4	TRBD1	TGCGCCAGCAGCTTGGCCGGGACAGTTAATGAAAAACTGTTTTTT	CASSLAGTVNEKLFF
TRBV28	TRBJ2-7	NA	TGTGCCAGCAGTTTACCCCTGACTAGATCCGAGCAGTACTTC	CASSLPLTRSEQYF
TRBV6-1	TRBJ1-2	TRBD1	TGTGCCAGCAGTGAAGTGGGGGACAGCCATGGCGGGGGCTACACCTTC	CASSEVGDSHGGGYTF
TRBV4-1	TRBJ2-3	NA	TGCGCCAGCAGCCATTTAGCGGCAGATACGCAGTATTTT	CASSHLAADTQYF
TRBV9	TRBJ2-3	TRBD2	TGTGCCAGCAGCGTAGAGGCGGGAGGGCGGTCGGATACGCAGTATTTT	CASSVEAGGRSDTQYF
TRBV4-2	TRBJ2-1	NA	TGTGCCAGCAGCCAAGGACCGAGGAATGAGCAGTTCTTC	CASSQGPRNEQFF
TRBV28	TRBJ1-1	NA	TGTGCCAGCAGTTTAGGGGAGTTGAACACTGAAGCTTTCTTT	CASSLGELNTEAFF